Shown below are 3 T cell receptor beta chains from a single sample sequenced in a study of cytomegalovirus exposure and HLA in healthy donors. Primers included in the PCR were 60 Vbeta and 13 Jbeta primers. Method: immunoSEQ multiplex PCR; TCRdb's copy keeps in-frame clones and lacks some. The sample contains 130,000 or so clones, just under 75% of which appear only once. What was sequenced was PBMCs. The receptors shown here come from a man aged 35 to 55 in good health and CMV-seropositive.

The J gene is TRBJ2-1, the V gene TRBV11-3; D remains ambiguous. Trimming left V 4 bases short and J 10 bases short, with 14 bases between. CDR1 and CDR2 from the germline V gene are SGHNT and YENEEA. There are 13 residues in the CDR3. CDR3 in DNA: TGTGCCAGCAGCTCATCTAGACTGGAAGAGCAGTTCTTC. Translation gives CASSSSRLEEQFF.

This clone came up once. The chain has TRBV28 and TRBJ2-7; 11 nucleotides match TRBD1. In germline, CDR1 is MDHEN, CDR2 SYDVKM. This CDR3 comprises 12 residues. Losses at the gene ends were 10 bases for V and 6 bases for J; bases not matched to a gene: 5. For the CDR3, the DNA is TGTGCCACCGGACAGGGGGCTAGCGAGCAGTACTTC. Translated: CATGQGASEQYF.

J is TRBJ2-1 and V is TRBV28, with D perhaps matching TRBD2 (5 bases). V was shortened by 2 bases and J by 10 bases, with 15 bases between the two germline ends. CDR3 length equals 14 residues. Germline V lookup: CDR1 MDHEN, CDR2 SYDVKM. In DNA form, the CDR3 reads TGTGCCAGCAGTTTAAGCGGTCCCTTGAGAGAGCAGTTCTTC. This gives the protein CASSLSGPLREQFF.